This T cell receptor beta chain was sequenced for a study of tumor and adjacent non-tumor tissue in lung cancer. The template was RNA from unsorted bulk tissue. A modified ARM-PCR protocol with three rounds of nested PCR amplified TCRbeta. TCRdb analysed the multiplex PCR reads with MiXCR anew, one entry per CDR3 protein. The sample shows 110,000 or so distinct CDR3 sequences, approximately 71% of them seen only once. As concerns this clonotype: The junction differs from germline at one of its ends, possibly a read error.

This receptor was identified in a woman in her sixties with non-small cell lung cancer. Sequencing input: lung tumor tissue.

This chain's CDR3 is CSAGDLTSGRWETHYF. CDR3 in DNA: TGCAGTGCTGGTGATTTGACTAGCGGGAGGTGGGAGACCCACTACTTC. The chain links TRBV20-1 to TRBJ2-5; 13 positions match TRBD2. The germline V gene has CDR1 DFQATT and CDR2 SNEGSKA (reference sequence). The CDR3 is made up of 16 amino acids.